Presented here are 29 T cell receptor beta chains from one specimen sequenced in a study of T cell changes during pregnancy in multiple sclerosis. TCRdb's copy holds only in-frame clones and misses some; the assay was immunoSEQ multiplex PCR. The table has 30,000 to 45,000 clones, approximately 88% seen once; the top ten hold more than 0.95%. The sequencing used CD4+ T cells from peripheral blood mononuclear cells, collected before pregnancy. These receptors were taken from a female donor with multiple sclerosis, enrolled in a pregnancy study.

The J gene is TRBJ1-5, the V gene TRBV7-2; D gene unclear. Germline-derived CDR1 and CDR2 are SGHTA and FQGNSA. With 2 bases removed from V and 5 bases from J, the gap between germline ends came to 4 bases. This CDR3 region has 12 residues. The CDR3 nucleotides read TGTGCCAGCAGCTTACAGGATCAGCCCCAGCATTTT. It is translated as CASSLQDQPQHF.

The J gene is TRBJ2-2, the V gene TRBV30; 10 bases are a match to TRBD2. The CDR3 extends over 17 amino acids. From germline, CDR1 is GTSNPN and CDR2 SVGIG (reference sequence). V lost 0 bases to trimming and J lost 4 bases; unmatched junction nucleotides: 8. CDR3 in DNA: TGTGCCTGGAGTGTAACCCTAGCGGGAGCGCGCACCGGGGAGCTGTTTTTT. Amino acids: CAWSVTLAGARTGELFF.

The V call is TRBV30, the J call TRBJ2-3, with D possibly TRBD2 on 6 matching bases. CDR1 and CDR2 from the germline V gene are GTSNPN and SVGIG (reference sequence). The germline V and J ends were trimmed by 6 bases and 2 bases, with 12 bases remaining between them. The CDR3 covers 13 residues. The CDR3 DNA reads TGTGCCTGCCCTGGAGGGAACACAGATACGCAGTATTTT. It codes for CACPGGNTDTQYF.

A single count supports this clone. V usage is TRBV10-1 and J usage is TRBJ2-2; D gene uncertain. The CDR3 has 12 residues. V lost 8 bases and J lost 7, with 11 bases in between. CDR1 and CDR2 from the germline V gene are WNHNN and SYGVQD (reference sequence). The CDR3 coding sequence is TGCGCCAGCGGTACCACAGTCGGGGAGCTGTTTTTT. As protein: CASGTTVGELFF.

The chain employs TRBV7-9 and TRBJ1-4, with D uncertain. CDR1 and CDR2 from the germline V gene are SEHNR and FQNEAQ (reference sequence). V shed 1 base and J shed 0 bases, with 6 bases lying between them. The CDR3 length is 15 residues. The CDR3 protein is CASSLVTATNEKLFF. CDR3 coding DNA: TGTGCCAGCAGCTTAGTCACAGCAACTAATGAAAAACTGTTTTTT. Full variable domain (outside the CDR3, taken from reference TRBV7-9 and TRBJ1-4): DTGVSQNPRHKITKRGQNVTFRCDPISEHNRLYWYRQTLGQGPEFLTYFQNEAQLEKSRLLSDRFSAERPKGSFSTLEIQRTEQGDSAMYLCASSLVTATNEKLFFGSGTQLSVL.

V is TRBV14 and J is TRBJ1-4, with D perhaps matching TRBD1 (6 bases). This CDR3 contains 14 residues. V was trimmed by 1 base and J by 8 bases, leaving 11 bases between them. The germline V gene encodes CDR1 SGHDN and CDR2 FVKESK. The CDR3 loop is CASSQGQVEEKLFF. DNA of the CDR3: TGTGCCAGCAGCCAAGGACAGGTAGAGGAAAAACTGTTTTTT.

The genes are TRBV5-1 and TRBJ2-2; no clear D gene. The CDR3 runs to 14 residues. Germline CDR1 and CDR2: SGHRS and YFSETQ. The V and J ends lost 2 bases and 5 bases respectively, with 10 bases between them. The CDR3 loop is CASSLEEWTGELFF. Here the CDR3 DNA reads TGCGCCAGCAGCTTAGAGGAATGGACCGGGGAGCTGTTTTTT.

V gene TRBV28 combines with J gene TRBJ2-3; TRBD2 matches at 12 bases. With 6 bases clipped from V and 6 bases from J, the junction kept 13 bases outside the gene matches. The length of the CDR3 is 17 residues. In germline, CDR1 is MDHEN, CDR2 SYDVKM. CDR3 amino acids: CASSQGGLAGGPDTQYF. CDR3 nucleotide sequence: TGTGCCAGCAGCCAGGGGGGGCTAGCGGGAGGGCCGGATACGCAGTATTTT.

This chain joins TRBV5-6 and TRBJ2-5; TRBD1 aligns across 11 bases. CDR1 and CDR2 from the germline V gene are SGHDT and YYEEEE. This CDR3 contains 15 residues. The junction had 12 bases not matched to a gene; V was cut back by 10 bases and J by 4 bases. The CDR3 is CAGGQGAGSLETQYF. The DNA of the CDR3 is TGTGCCGGAGGACAGGGGGCTGGAAGTTTAGAGACCCAGTACTTC.

This chain joins TRBV7-9 and TRBJ2-5; 10 bases fit TRBD1. Germline-derived CDR1 and CDR2 are SEHNR and FQNEAQ (reference sequence). With V trimmed by 4 bases and J by 5 bases, 7 bases remained unmatched. The CDR3 is made up of 15 amino acids. CDR3 region: CASSSATGGLETQYF. The CDR3 nucleotides read TGTGCCAGCAGCTCCGCGACAGGGGGCTTGGAGACCCAGTACTTC.

As regards this clone: Germline and junction disagree at one end, which may indicate a read error. V usage is TRBV2 and J usage is TRBJ1-2, with TRBD1 identical over 9 bases. This CDR3 comprises 12 residues. Germline V gives CDR1 SNHLY, CDR2 FYNNEI. The DNA for the CDR3 is TGTGCCAGCAGACCGGGACAGGGTTTTGTCTTTTTC. Protein sequence: CASRPGQGFVFF.

V usage is TRBV5-1 and J usage is TRBJ2-7; 10 bases line up with TRBD1. CDR1 is SGHRS and CDR2 is YFSETQ in the germline V gene. The CDR3 is 14 amino acids. Losses at the gene ends were 3 bases for V and 6 bases for J; bases not matched to a gene: 6. CDR3 in DNA: TGCGCCAGCAGCTACGGGACAGGGGCACTCGAGCAGTACTTC. Amino acids: CASSYGTGALEQYF.

The chain combines TRBV19 with TRBJ1-1; 7 nucleotides agree with TRBD1. Germline loops: CDR1 LNHDA, CDR2 SQIVND (reference sequence). V was clipped by 5 bases and J by 4 bases; unmatched bases: 7. The CDR3 has 14 amino acids. DNA for the CDR3: TGTGCCAGTAGTGTGGGACAGTTGGGCACTGAAGCTTTCTTT. It is translated as CASSVGQLGTEAFF.

This clone was seen once. V and J are TRBV7-9 and TRBJ1-3; D unresolved. The V gene's germline CDR1 is SEHNR and CDR2 FQNEAQ (reference sequence). The CDR3 is 11 residues long. Trimming removed 4 bases at V and 8 bases at J, with 6 bases between. The CDR3 loop is CASSSEHTIYF. CDR3 DNA sequence: TGTGCCAGCAGCTCCGAGCACACCATATATTTT.

This chain joins TRBV29-1 and TRBJ2-6; TRBD2 might be the D (7 bases). Trimming took off 4 bases at V and 0 bases at J, with 13 bases between the two ends. The CDR3 length is 16 residues. From germline, CDR1 is SQVTM and CDR2 ANQGSEA. In DNA form, the CDR3 reads TGCAGCGTTGCCGGGGGGCGAAGCTCTGGGGCCAACGTCCTGACTTTC. Amino acid sequence: CSVAGGRSSGANVLTF.

This clone appeared a single time. The chain combines TRBV2 with TRBJ1-5; D is ambiguous. This CDR3 is 15 amino acids long. Germline CDR1 reads SNHLY; CDR2 reads FYNNEI. V dropped 6 bases and J dropped 5 bases, with 17 bases sitting between them. The chain's CDR3 is CASRDREGRDQPQHF. Written as DNA, the CDR3 is TGTGCCAGCAGGGATAGAGAGGGAAGGGATCAGCCCCAGCATTTT.

The genes are TRBV30 and TRBJ2-3, with D uncertain. The V and J ends lost 7 bases and 2 bases respectively, with 13 bases between them. Germline CDR1 is GTSNPN and CDR2 is SVGIG (reference sequence). This CDR3 comprises 13 residues. The CDR3 loop is CASDSINTDTQYF. DNA for the CDR3: TGTGCCTCCGACTCTATCAACACAGATACGCAGTATTTT.

This chain connects TRBV7-2 to TRBJ2-2, with 15 bases aligning to TRBD2. The CDR3 contains 19 residues. Losses at the gene ends were 6 bases for V and 4 bases for J; bases not matched to a gene: 12. CDR1 SGHTA and CDR2 FQGNSA come from the germline V gene. The CDR3 protein is CASRRTSGRALWATGELFF. DNA for the CDR3: TGTGCCAGCAGACGGACTAGCGGGAGGGCCCTCTGGGCCACCGGGGAGCTGTTTTTT.

The chain combines TRBV6-5 with TRBJ2-7; TRBD1 aligns across 9 bases. Germline trimming cut 6 bases from V and 0 bases from J; bases unmatched to any gene: 6. The CDR3 is made up of 15 amino acids. In germline, CDR1 is MNHEY, CDR2 SVGAGI. The CDR3 DNA is TGTGCCAGCAGCCCCACAGGGGGCAGCTCCTACGAGCAGTACTTC. Amino acid sequence: CASSPTGGSSYEQYF.

Only one count was recorded for this clone. The chain links TRBV10-1 to TRBJ1-4; D is perhaps TRBD1 (6 bases). The germline V and J ends were trimmed by 5 bases and 5 bases, with 12 bases remaining between them. The CDR3 sequence is 14 residues long. CDR1 and CDR2 (germline): WNHNN, SYGVQD (reference sequence). Here the CDR3 DNA reads TGCGCCAGCAGTAATGGACAGCCCAATGAAAAACTGTTTTTT. This gives the protein CASSNGQPNEKLFF.

CDR3 nucleotide sequence: TGTGCCAGCAGTCCGTCTACTAGCGGGAGGCTCGAGCAGTACTTC. It is translated as CASSPSTSGRLEQYF. J is TRBJ2-7 and V is TRBV6-5; 12 bases agree with TRBD2. Trimming cost V 5 bases and J 6 bases; bases outside gene matches: 8. In germline, CDR1 is MNHEY, CDR2 SVGAGI. The CDR3 spans 15 residues.

This clone has just a few counts. This chain uses TRBV7-8 with TRBJ2-1, with 9 bases lining up with TRBD2. The CDR3 extends over 16 amino acids. Unmatched junction bases numbered 11, after V lost 7 bases and J lost 4 bases. Germline CDR1 SGHVS, CDR2 FQNEAQ. The CDR3 sequence is CASTFSGRRNYNEQFF. In DNA, the CDR3 is TGTGCCAGCACCTTTAGCGGGAGAAGGAATTACAATGAGCAGTTCTTC.

This chain links TRBV30 with TRBJ2-5, with TRBD2 matching over 13 bases. Losses at the gene ends were 5 bases for V and 5 bases for J; bases not matched to a gene: 5. Germline assignment: CDR1 GTSNPN and CDR2 SVGIG (reference sequence). The CDR3 is 14 amino acids. The CDR3 is CAWDGTSGMETQYF. DNA for the CDR3: TGTGCCTGGGACGGGACTAGCGGGATGGAGACCCAGTACTTC.

The rearrangement uses TRBV19 and TRBJ2-7, with TRBD2 matching over 14 bases. The length of the CDR3 is 15 residues. The V segment lost 6 bases and the J segment 6 bases; nucleotides outside the gene matches: 7. Germline V CDR1 and CDR2: LNHDA, SQIVND (reference sequence). In DNA form, the CDR3 reads TGTGCCAGTAGGACGGGACTAGCGGGAGTAAGCGAGCAGTACTTC. This sequence encodes CASRTGLAGVSEQYF.

The rearrangement joins TRBV30 to TRBJ2-7, with 8 bases identical to TRBD2. Germline CDR1 reads GTSNPN; CDR2 reads SVGIG (reference sequence). With V trimmed by 1 base and J by 5 bases, 7 bases remained unmatched. The CDR3 is 14 residues long. The CDR3 DNA sequence: TGTGCCTGGAGTGGTCATAGCGGGAACAACGAGCAGTACTTC. It yields the protein CAWSGHSGNNEQYF.

The chain has TRBV28 and TRBJ1-2; 7 bases are shared with TRBD1. Germline V lookup: CDR1 MDHEN, CDR2 SYDVKM. V dropped 7 bases and J dropped 1; count of bases not matched to a gene: 6. The CDR3 spans 14 residues. The CDR3 sequence: CASTTGDFNYGYTF. For the CDR3, the DNA is TGTGCCAGCACCACAGGGGATTTTAACTATGGCTACACCTTC.

The V call is TRBV5-4, the J call TRBJ1-1; 8 nucleotides line up with TRBD1. J was trimmed by 0 bases and V by 3 bases; bases with no gene match: 16. Looked up from germline, CDR1 is SGHNT and CDR2 is YYREEE (reference sequence). The CDR3 length is 19 residues. CDR3 in DNA: TGTGCCAGCAGCTCTCTTCAGGGGGCCCGACCGTCGATGAACACTGAAGCTTTCTTT. Encoded protein: CASSSLQGARPSMNTEAFF.

The gene calls are TRBV13 and TRBJ2-2; D might be TRBD1 (7 bases). V gave up 4 bases and J gave up 4 bases, with 22 bases separating them. CDR1 PRHDT and CDR2 FYEKMQ come from the germline V gene (reference sequence). The CDR3 is 18 residues long. The CDR3 loop reads CASSSRRERQGTTGELFF. The CDR3 bases are TGTGCCAGCAGCTCCAGGAGGGAAAGACAGGGAACCACCGGGGAGCTGTTTTTT.

The chain carries TRBV7-9 and TRBJ2-3, with 12 positions matching TRBD2. The V segment lost 7 bases and the J segment 5 bases; nucleotides outside the gene matches: 10. Germline CDR1 SEHNR, CDR2 FQNEAQ (reference sequence). The CDR3 has 16 residues. CDR3 in DNA: TGTGCCAGCAACACACTAGCGGGAGGAGGGCAAGATACGCAGTATTTT. This gives the protein CASNTLAGGGQDTQYF.